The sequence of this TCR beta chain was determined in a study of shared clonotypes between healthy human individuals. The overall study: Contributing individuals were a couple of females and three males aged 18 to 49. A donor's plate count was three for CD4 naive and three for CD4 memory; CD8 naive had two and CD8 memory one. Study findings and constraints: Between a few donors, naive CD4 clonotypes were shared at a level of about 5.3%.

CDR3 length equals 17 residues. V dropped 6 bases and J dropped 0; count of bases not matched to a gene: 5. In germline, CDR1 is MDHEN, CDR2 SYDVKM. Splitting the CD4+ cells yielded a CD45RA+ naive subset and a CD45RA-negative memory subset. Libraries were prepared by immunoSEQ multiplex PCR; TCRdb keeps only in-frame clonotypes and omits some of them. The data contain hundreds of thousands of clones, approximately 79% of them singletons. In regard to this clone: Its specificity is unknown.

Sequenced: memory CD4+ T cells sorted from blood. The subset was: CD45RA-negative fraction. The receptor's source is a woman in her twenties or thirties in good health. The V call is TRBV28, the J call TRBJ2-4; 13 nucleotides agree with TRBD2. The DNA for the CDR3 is TGTGCCAGCAGAGGGACTAGCGGGATAGTAGCCAAAAACATTCAGTACTTC. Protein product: CASRGTSGIVAKNIQYF. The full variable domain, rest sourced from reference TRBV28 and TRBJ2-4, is DVKVTQSSRYLVKRTGEKVFLECVQDMDHENMFWYRQDPGLGLRLIYFSYDVKMKEKGDIPEGYSVSREKKERFSLILESASTNQTSMYLCASRGTSGIVAKNIQYFGAGTRLSVL.